This TCR beta chain was found in a study of T cell responses to AZD1222 COVID-19 vaccine. As regards this clone: Its antigen is not identified.

CDR3 length: 13 residues. The V gene's germline CDR1 is MDHEN and CDR2 SYDVKM. Trimming pared 9 bases from V and 8 bases from J, leaving 16 bases between. The data were produced by immunoSEQ multiplex PCR, yet TCRdb's version contains in-frame clones alone and is incomplete. The repertoire includes 130,000 or so clones, approximately 91% of them detected once, and 0.9% to 1.2% sits in the top ten. Study-level points and caveats: White British donors predominated, females outnumbered males, and clonal diversity was possibly underestimated. AZD1222 recipients seropositive at baseline numbered only six.

The sequence derives from an adult who received the AZD1222 COVID-19 vaccine. Sample: peripheral blood, taken 28 days after the second AZD1222 dose. This rearrangement joins TRBV28 to TRBJ1-4; D might be TRBD1 (5 bases). The DNA for the CDR3 is TGTGCCAGTGGGGGTCGGACGAGCGAAAAACTGTTTTTT. Its protein product is CASGGRTSEKLFF.